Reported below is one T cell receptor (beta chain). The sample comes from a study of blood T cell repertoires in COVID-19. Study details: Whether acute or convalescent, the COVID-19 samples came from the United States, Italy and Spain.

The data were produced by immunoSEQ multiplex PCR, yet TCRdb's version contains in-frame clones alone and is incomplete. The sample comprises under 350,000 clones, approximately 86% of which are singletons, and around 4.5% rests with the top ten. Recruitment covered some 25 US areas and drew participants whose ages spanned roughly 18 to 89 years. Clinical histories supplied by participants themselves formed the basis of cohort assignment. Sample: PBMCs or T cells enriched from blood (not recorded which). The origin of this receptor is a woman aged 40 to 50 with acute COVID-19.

The CDR3 loop reads CASSLEGILAGEQYF. DNA of the CDR3: TGTGCCAGCAGCTTAGAGGGGATTTTAGCAGGCGAGCAGTACTTC. The V and J genes are TRBV7-9 and TRBJ2-7; tentatively, D is TRBD1 (5 bases). The germline V gene has CDR1 SEHNR and CDR2 FQNEAQ (reference sequence). The CDR3 covers 15 residues. Between the trimmed V and J ends, which lost 1 base and 6 bases, there was a span of 16 bases.